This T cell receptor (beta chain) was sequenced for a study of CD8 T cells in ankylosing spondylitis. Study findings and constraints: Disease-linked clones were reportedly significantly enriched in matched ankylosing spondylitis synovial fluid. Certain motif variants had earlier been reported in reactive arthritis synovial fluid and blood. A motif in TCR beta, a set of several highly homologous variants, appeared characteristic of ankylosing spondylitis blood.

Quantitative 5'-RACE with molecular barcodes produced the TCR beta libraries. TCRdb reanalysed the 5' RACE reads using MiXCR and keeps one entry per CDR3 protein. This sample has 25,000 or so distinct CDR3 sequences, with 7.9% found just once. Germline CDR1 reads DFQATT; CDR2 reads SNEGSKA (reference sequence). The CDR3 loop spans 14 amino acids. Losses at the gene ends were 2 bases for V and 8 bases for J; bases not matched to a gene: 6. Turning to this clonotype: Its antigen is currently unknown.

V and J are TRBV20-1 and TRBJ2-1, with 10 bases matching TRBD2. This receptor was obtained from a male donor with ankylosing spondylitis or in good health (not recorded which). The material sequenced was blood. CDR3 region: CSARPGTSDDEQFF. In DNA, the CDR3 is TGCAGTGCTAGACCCGGGACTAGCGACGATGAGCAGTTCTTC.